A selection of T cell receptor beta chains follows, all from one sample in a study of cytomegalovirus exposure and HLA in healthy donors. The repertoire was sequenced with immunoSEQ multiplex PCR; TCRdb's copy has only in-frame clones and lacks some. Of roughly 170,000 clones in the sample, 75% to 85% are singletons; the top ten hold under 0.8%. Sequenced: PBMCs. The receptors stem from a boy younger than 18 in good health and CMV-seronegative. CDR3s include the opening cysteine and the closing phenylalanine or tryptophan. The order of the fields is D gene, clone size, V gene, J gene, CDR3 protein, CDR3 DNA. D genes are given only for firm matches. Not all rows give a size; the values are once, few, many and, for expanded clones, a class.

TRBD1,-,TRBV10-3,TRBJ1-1,CAIATTGDGTEAFF,TGTGCCATCGCCACGACAGGGGATGGCACTGAAGCTTTCTTT
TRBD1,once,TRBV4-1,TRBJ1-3,CASSQVPGGRRVSGNTIYF,TGCGCCAGCAGCCAAGTCCCAGGGGGACGGCGAGTGAGCGGAAACACCATATATTTT
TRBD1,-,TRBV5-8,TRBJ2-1,CASSLVFGTGGENEQFF,TGTGCCAGCAGCTTAGTTTTTGGGACAGGGGGCGAAAATGAGCAGTTCTTC
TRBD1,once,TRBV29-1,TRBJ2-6,CSVPRDRSSGANVLTF,TGCAGCGTCCCCCGGGACAGATCTTCTGGGGCCAACGTCCTGACTTTC
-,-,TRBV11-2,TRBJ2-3,CASSLRGFSTDTQYF,TGTGCCAGCAGCTTAAGGGGATTTAGCACAGATACGCAGTATTTT
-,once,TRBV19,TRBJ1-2,CASSSDSHNLYGYTF,TGTGCCAGTAGTTCGGACAGTCATAATCTCTATGGCTACACCTTC
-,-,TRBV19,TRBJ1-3,CASSIGGSGNTIYF,TGTGCCAGTAGTATCGGTGGCTCTGGAAACACCATATATTTT
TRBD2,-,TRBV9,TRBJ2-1,CASSGTHTSGRAELFF,TGTGCCAGCAGCGGAACCCATACTAGCGGGAGGGCCGAGCTCTTCTTC
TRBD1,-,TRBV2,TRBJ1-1,CATYAWAGGLGNTEAFF,TGTGCCACCTACGCTTGGGCAGGGGGCCTTGGGAACACTGAAGCTTTCTTT
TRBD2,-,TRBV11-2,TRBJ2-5,CASSAGEVRQETQYF,TGTGCCAGCAGCGCGGGGGAGGTCCGACAAGAGACCCAGTACTTC
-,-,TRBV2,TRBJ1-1,CAGSELTGSNTEAFF,TGTGCCGGCAGTGAACTGACAGGTTCGAACACTGAAGCTTTCTTT
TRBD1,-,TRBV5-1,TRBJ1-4,CASSDPGGANEKLFF,TGCGCCAGCAGCGACCCAGGGGGAGCTAATGAAAAACTGTTTTTT
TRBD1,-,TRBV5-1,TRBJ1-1,CASSLTPGQGTTEAFF,TGCGCCAGCAGCTTAACCCCGGGACAGGGAACCACTGAAGCTTTCTTT
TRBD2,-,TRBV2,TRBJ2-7,CASGMPVSGRRLYEQYF,TGTGCCAGCGGAATGCCCGTTAGCGGGAGAAGGCTGTACGAGCAGTACTTC
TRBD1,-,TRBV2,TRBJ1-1,CASSSRTGTNTEAFF,TGTGCCAGCAGTTCCAGGACAGGGACAAACACTGAAGCTTTCTTT
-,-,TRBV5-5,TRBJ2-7,CASSLSGHEQYF,TGTGCCAGCAGCTTGAGCGGGCACGAGCAGTACTTC
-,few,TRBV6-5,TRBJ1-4,CASRRDPTNEKLFF,TGTGCCAGCAGACGGGATCCAACTAATGAAAAACTGTTTTTT
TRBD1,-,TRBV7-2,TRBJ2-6,CASRPPGQGLSGANVLTF,TGTGCCAGCAGGCCACCGGGACAGGGTCTCTCTGGGGCCAACGTCCTGACTTTC
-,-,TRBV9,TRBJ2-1,CASRRGGSYNEQFF,TGTGCCAGCAGAAGAGGGGGCTCCTACAATGAGCAGTTCTTC
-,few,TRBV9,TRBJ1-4,CASSPRTAPEKLFF,TGTGCCAGCAGCCCCCGGACAGCCCCCGAAAAACTGTTTTTT
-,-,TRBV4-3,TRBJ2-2,CASSLSPGSNTGELFF,TGCGCCAGCAGCCTGTCGCCAGGGTCGAACACCGGGGAGCTGTTTTTT
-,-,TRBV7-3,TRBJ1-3,CASSPNGNTIYF,TGTGCCAGCAGCCCCAATGGAAACACCATATATTTT
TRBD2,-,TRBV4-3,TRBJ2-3,CASSQGALAGADTQYF,TGCGCCAGCAGCCAGGGTGCCCTAGCGGGAGCCGATACGCAGTATTTT
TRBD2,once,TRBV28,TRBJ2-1,CASSQDRLAPFF,TGTGCCAGCAGTCAAGACAGACTAGCGCCTTTCTTC
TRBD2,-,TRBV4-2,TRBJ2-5,CASSHNSGSGETQYF,TGTGCCAGCAGCCACAATAGCGGGAGCGGAGAGACCCAGTACTTC
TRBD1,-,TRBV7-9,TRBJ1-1,CASSWDSFNLNTEAFF,TGTGCCAGCAGCTGGGACAGTTTCAATCTGAACACTGAAGCTTTCTTT
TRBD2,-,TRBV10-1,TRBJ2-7,CASSDRAGVYF,TGCGCCAGCAGTGACCGGGCGGGAGTGTACTTC
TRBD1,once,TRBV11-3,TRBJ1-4,CASTARTGRDEKLFF,TGTGCCAGCACTGCACGGACAGGGCGCGATGAAAAACTGTTTTTT